Below are 18 T cell receptor beta chains sequenced from a single sample in a study of T cell responses to AZD1222 COVID-19 vaccine. The protocol was immunoSEQ multiplex PCR, while the TCRdb copy is restricted to in-frame clones and leaves out a portion. The profile shows tens of thousands of clones, 80% to 90% of them singletons. This material consisted of peripheral blood, taken 28 days after the second AZD1222 dose. The source of these receptors is an adult who received the AZD1222 COVID-19 vaccine.

The chain carries TRBV5-6 and TRBJ2-3; D is unresolved. The V gene lost 2 bases and the J gene lost 2 bases, with 12 bases spanning the gap. The CDR3 covers 15 residues. The germline CDR1 and CDR2 sequences are SGHDT and YYEEEE. In nucleotides, the CDR3 is TGTGCCAGCAGCTTCGGCCAAGGCTACACAGATACGCAGTATTTT. The encoded protein is CASSFGQGYTDTQYF.

The chain has TRBV29-1 and TRBJ1-1; TRBD1 matches 10 bases. From germline, CDR1 is SQVTM and CDR2 ANQGSEA. V lost 0 bases to trimming and J lost 11 bases; unmatched junction nucleotides: 6. The CDR3 extends over 13 amino acids. CDR3 residues: CSVEEGGQGRAFF. The CDR3, as DNA: TGCAGCGTTGAAGAAGGGGGACAGGGGCGTGCTTTCTTT.

The chain couples TRBV28 to TRBJ2-6, with 7 bases lining up with TRBD1. The CDR3 is made up of 16 amino acids. Germline V gene lookup returns CDR1 MDHEN and CDR2 SYDVKM. Losses at the gene ends were 5 bases for V and 3 bases for J; bases not matched to a gene: 7. The CDR3 sequence: CASSPPTGNGANVLTF. The CDR3 bases are TGTGCCAGCAGTCCCCCGACAGGGAATGGGGCCAACGTCCTGACTTTC.

The chain employs TRBV11-2 and TRBJ2-3, with a weak D call TRBD1 (6 bases). Germline lookup yields CDR1 SGHAT and CDR2 FQNNGV. Trimming took off 3 bases at V and 4 bases at J, with 11 bases between the two ends. The CDR3 sequence is 14 residues long. The CDR3 is CASSLRGSSDTQYF. The DNA for the CDR3 is TGTGCCAGCAGCTTGAGGGGGTCGTCAGATACGCAGTATTTT. The entire variable domain, with the rest obtained from reference TRBV11-2 and TRBJ2-3, is as follows: EAGVAQSPRYKIIEKRQSVAFWCNPISGHATLYWYQQILGQGPKLLIQFQNNGVVDDSQLPKDRFSAERLKGVDSTLKIQPAKLEDSAVYLCASSLRGSSDTQYFGPGTRLTVL.

J is TRBJ2-3 and V is TRBV18; the D gene is possibly TRBD2 (6 bases). The germline gives CDR1 KGHSH, CDR2 LQKENI. Trimming pared 4 bases from V and 4 bases from J, leaving 15 bases between. The CDR3 is 15 amino acids. The CDR3 coding sequence is TGTGCCAGCTCACGCCAGGGAGCGGGTCCAGATACGCAGTATTTT. Translating gives CASSRQGAGPDTQYF.

The chain links TRBV18 to TRBJ2-7; D might be TRBD1 (6 bases). V lost 3 bases and J lost 7, with 19 bases in between. CDR1 is KGHSH and CDR2 is LQKENI in the germline V gene. The CDR3 runs to 15 residues. In DNA form, the CDR3 reads TGTGCCAGCTCACCTGGTATGGACAGATTTGTGGAGCAGTACTTC. It encodes CASSPGMDRFVEQYF.

This clone was counted only a few times. The CDR3 here is CASSSALAGADEQYF. CDR3 nucleotides: TGTGCCAGCAGTTCCGCGCTAGCGGGAGCGGACGAGCAGTACTTC. This chain uses TRBV6-5 with TRBJ2-7; 10 bases agree with TRBD2. CDR1 and CDR2 from the germline V gene are MNHEY and SVGAGI. V lost 4 bases, J lost 5 bases, and 8 bases stayed unmatched. This CDR3 is built from 15 residues.

J is TRBJ1-2 and V is TRBV18, with D possibly being TRBD1 (5 bases). Germline loops: CDR1 KGHSH, CDR2 LQKENI. The CDR3 totals 14 residues. V gave up 2 bases and J gave up 2 bases, with 9 bases separating them. The CDR3 is CASSPGAGNYGYTF. The DNA of the CDR3 is TGTGCCAGCTCACCAGGGGCCGGAAACTATGGCTACACCTTC. Supplemented by reference TRBV18 and TRBJ1-2, the full variable domain reads NAGVMQNPRHLVRRRGQEARLRCSPMKGHSHVYWYRQLPEEGLKFMVYLQKENIIDESGMPKERFSAEFPKEGPSILRIQQVVRGDSAAYFCASSPGAGNYGYTFGSGTRLTVV.

The chain joins TRBV11-2 to TRBJ1-1, with unresolved D. Trimming shortened V by 5 bases and J by 1 base, and 23 bases separated the two germline ends. CDR1 and CDR2 from the germline V gene are SGHAT and FQNNGV. The CDR3 loop spans 18 amino acids. CDR3: CASSPTGRLEWGNTEAFF. As DNA, the CDR3 is TGTGCCAGCAGCCCCACGGGCAGGTTGGAATGGGGGAACACTGAAGCTTTCTTT. The whole variable domain, remainder taken from reference TRBV11-2 and TRBJ1-1, is EAGVAQSPRYKIIEKRQSVAFWCNPISGHATLYWYQQILGQGPKLLIQFQNNGVVDDSQLPKDRFSAERLKGVDSTLKIQPAKLEDSAVYLCASSPTGRLEWGNTEAFFGQGTRLTVV.

The count of this clone is one. This chain links TRBV30 with TRBJ1-2, with 9 bases lining up with TRBD1. Per the germline V gene, CDR1 is GTSNPN and CDR2 is SVGIG (reference sequence). The CDR3 totals 15 residues. J lost 4 bases, V lost 4 bases, and 10 bases had no gene match. The CDR3 region is CAWTLTGGSSYGYTF. In DNA form, the CDR3 reads TGTGCCTGGACCCTTACAGGGGGCTCGAGCTATGGCTACACCTTC.

The chain uses TRBV28 and TRBJ2-1; D remains ambiguous. V was pared by 6 bases and J by 8 bases, with 17 bases between. The CDR3 has 14 residues. Per the germline V gene, CDR1 is MDHEN and CDR2 is SYDVKM. CDR3 coding DNA: TGTGCCAGCAGAGTACTTCCCCACCTCTATGAGCAGTTCTTC. It specifies CASRVLPHLYEQFF.

The chain recombines TRBV19 with TRBJ1-5, with D unclear. This CDR3 comprises 13 residues. The germline V gene has CDR1 LNHDA and CDR2 SQIVND (reference sequence). V lost 1 base and J lost 7, with 8 bases in between. This CDR3 reads CASSIATKQPQHF. CDR3 sequence (DNA): TGTGCCAGTAGTATAGCGACTAAACAGCCCCAGCATTTT.

The CDR3 protein is CASSYGRENTEAFF. The CDR3 region has the DNA TGTGCCAGCAGTTACGGGAGGGAGAACACTGAAGCTTTCTTT. The gene calls are TRBV6-2 or TRBV6-3 and TRBJ1-1, with D unclear. The CDR3 covers 14 residues. V lost 2 bases to trimming and J lost 1 base, with 8 bases between them. Germline CDR1 reads MNHEY; CDR2 reads SVGEGT.

J is TRBJ1-2 and V is TRBV6-2 or TRBV6-3; 10 bases map to TRBD1. Germline V lookup: CDR1 MNHEY, CDR2 SVGEGT. The CDR3 extends over 17 amino acids. V lost 5 bases, J lost 5 bases, and 14 bases stayed unmatched. The CDR3 DNA follows: TGTGCCAGCAGTCAACGACAGGGGGCGACTTCTACTTATGGCTACACCTTC. This gives the protein CASSQRQGATSTYGYTF.

This chain joins TRBV6-4 and TRBJ2-5, with TRBD2 as a possible D gene (6 bases). The germline CDR1 and CDR2 sequences are MRHNA and SNTAGT. With 10 bases removed from V and 3 bases from J, the gap between germline ends came to 21 bases. This CDR3 is built from 15 residues. CDR3 in amino acids: CATTVGTGEEETQYF. The CDR3 DNA follows: TGTGCCACCACAGTCGGGACGGGAGAAGAAGAGACCCAGTACTTC.

This chain links TRBV6-5 with TRBJ1-1; D remains unclear. CDR1 and CDR2 (germline): MNHEY, SVGAGI. This CDR3 is 13 amino acids long. The ends were cut back, 1 base at V and 0 bases at J, with 3 bases in the middle. The CDR3 DNA follows: TGTGCCAGCAGTTACTGGATGAACACTGAAGCTTTCTTT. This encodes CASSYWMNTEAFF.

This clone was detected only once. The V call is TRBV2, the J call TRBJ2-3; D call uncertain. Germline loops: CDR1 SNHLY, CDR2 FYNNEI. Between the trimmed V and J ends, which lost 7 bases and 2 bases, there was a span of 10 bases. The CDR3 totals 13 residues. As DNA, the CDR3 is TGTGCCAGCAAACTATTTTACACAGATACGCAGTATTTT. It encodes CASKLFYTDTQYF. Full variable domain (remainder filled in from reference TRBV2 and TRBJ2-3): EPEVTQTPSHQVTQMGQEVILRCVPISNHLYFYWYRQILGQKVEFLVSFYNNEISEKSEIFDDQFSVERPDGSNFTLKIRSTKLEDSAMYFCASKLFYTDTQYFGPGTRLTVL.

The chain combines TRBV5-1 with TRBJ1-1, with 9 nucleotides matching TRBD1. This CDR3 contains 15 residues. V lost 5 bases to trimming and J lost 0 bases; unmatched junction nucleotides: 5. CDR1 SGHRS and CDR2 YFSETQ come from the germline V gene. The CDR3 region is CASRHGQGMNTEAFF. In DNA, the CDR3 is TGCGCCAGCAGACACGGACAGGGGATGAACACTGAAGCTTTCTTT.